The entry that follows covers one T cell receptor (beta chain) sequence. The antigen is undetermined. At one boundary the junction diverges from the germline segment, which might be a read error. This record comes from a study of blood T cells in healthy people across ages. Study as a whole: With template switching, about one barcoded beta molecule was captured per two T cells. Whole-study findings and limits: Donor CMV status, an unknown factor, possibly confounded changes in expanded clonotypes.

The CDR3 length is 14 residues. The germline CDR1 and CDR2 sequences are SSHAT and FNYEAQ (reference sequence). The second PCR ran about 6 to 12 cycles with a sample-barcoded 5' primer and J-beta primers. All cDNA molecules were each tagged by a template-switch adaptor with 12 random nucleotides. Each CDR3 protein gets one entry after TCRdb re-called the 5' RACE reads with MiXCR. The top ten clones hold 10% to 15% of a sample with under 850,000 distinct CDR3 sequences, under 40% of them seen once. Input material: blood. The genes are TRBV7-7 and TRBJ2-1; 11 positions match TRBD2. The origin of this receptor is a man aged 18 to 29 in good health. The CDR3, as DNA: TGTGCTAGCAGCTCACTAGCGGGGGTCAATGAGCAGTTCTTC. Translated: CASSSLAGVNEQFF.